This record looks at one T cell receptor beta chain sequence and its context. These data belong to a study of control samples from healthy donors and cancer patients. Method: immunoSEQ multiplex PCR; TCRdb's copy keeps in-frame clones and lacks some. Seen here are 150,000 to 200,000 clones, 70% to 90% observed once, and the top ten hold around 5.1%. The CDR3 runs 18 residues. Per germline, CDR1 SGHAT and CDR2 FQNNGV. V was clipped by 5 bases and J by 3 bases, with 26 bases between them. The clonotype originates from a woman aged 25 to 39 in good health. The V call is TRBV11-2, the J call TRBJ2-7, with D perhaps TRBD1 (6 bases). Sequencing was done on a sample of blood. CDR3 region: CASSRISRSRGDNYEQYF. The CDR3 bases are TGTGCCAGCAGCCGAATCTCTCGGAGCAGGGGTGATAACTACGAGCAGTACTTC.